The 26 T cell receptor beta chains below all came from one sample that was sequenced in a study of blood T cell repertoires in COVID-19. The table came from immunoSEQ multiplex PCR; TCRdb's copy has only in-frame clones and leaves some out. The sample holds more than 350,000 clones, roughly nine tenths seen once. The specimen sequenced was PBMCs or T cells enriched from blood (not recorded which). These receptors were obtained from a man between 18 and 29 years old who had recovered from COVID-19.

This CDR3 is CASSLLERPNTEAFF. The CDR3 nucleotides read TGTGCCAGCAGTTTATTAGAGCGACCGAACACTGAAGCTTTCTTT. V and J are TRBV27 and TRBJ1-1; D is undetermined. The CDR3 covers 15 residues. With 1 base removed from V and 1 base from J, the gap between germline ends came to 10 bases. CDR1 and CDR2 from the germline V gene are MNHEY and SMNVEV (reference sequence).

Note on this clone: The same CDR3 can be traced to other DNA sequences in this sample. The genes are TRBV5-4 and TRBJ2-3; 9 bases agree with TRBD1. The V segment lost 3 bases and the J segment 6 bases; nucleotides outside the gene matches: 5. This CDR3 has 14 residues. The germline V gene encodes CDR1 SGHNT and CDR2 YYREEE (reference sequence). In DNA, the CDR3 is TGTGCCAGCAGCTCACAGGGGGCGAGTGATACGCAGTATTTT. The encoded protein is CASSSQGASDTQYF.

The sample holds a few counts of this clone. The chain couples TRBV28 to TRBJ1-5; the D gene is possibly TRBD1 (5 bases). The CDR3 covers 14 residues. Trimming removed 5 bases from V and 7 bases from J, with 15 bases in between. Germline CDR1 is MDHEN and CDR2 is SYDVKM. The CDR3 loop reads CASSLGGDEQPQHF. The CDR3 DNA reads TGTGCCAGCAGTCTCGGGGGGGACGAGCAGCCCCAGCATTTT.

V and J are TRBV18 and TRBJ2-3; TRBD1 might be the D (7 bases). The V end lost 4 bases, the J end lost 2 bases, and 13 bases lay between the germline ends. From germline, CDR1 is KGHSH and CDR2 LQKENI. The CDR3 covers 15 residues. The CDR3 here is CASSRPGGSTDTQYF. In DNA, the CDR3 is TGTGCCAGCTCACGCCCAGGGGGGTCCACAGATACGCAGTATTTT. Variable domain in full (rest from reference TRBV18 and TRBJ2-3): NAGVMQNPRHLVRRRGQEARLRCSPMKGHSHVYWYRQLPEEGLKFMVYLQKENIIDESGMPKERFSAEFPKEGPSILRIQQVVRGDSAAYFCASSRPGGSTDTQYFGPGTRLTVL.

The CDR3 DNA reads as TGTGCCAGCACACCGGGGGGCGGATCCTACAATGAGCAGTTCTTC. Its protein is CASTPGGGSYNEQFF. The chain uses TRBV9 and TRBJ2-1; D may be TRBD2 (7 bases). V lost 6 bases and J 1 base, leaving 14 bases between the germline ends. CDR1 is SGDLS, CDR2 YYNGEE, per germline. The CDR3 extends over 15 amino acids.

V usage is TRBV6-1 and J usage is TRBJ2-4; D not certain. With 3 bases removed from V and 0 bases from J, the gap between germline ends came to 3 bases. Germline-derived CDR1 and CDR2 are MNHNS and SASEGT. This CDR3 spans 13 amino acids. The CDR3 sequence: CASSDLAKNIQYF. CDR3 DNA: TGTGCCAGCAGTGATCTAGCCAAAAACATTCAGTACTTC.

The chain carries TRBV28 and TRBJ2-1; no clear D. V lost 4 bases and J 15 bases, leaving 13 bases between the germline ends. This CDR3 is 11 amino acids long. CDR1 is MDHEN and CDR2 is SYDVKM in the germline V gene. This CDR3 reads CASSYSLGWFF. The CDR3 nucleotides are TGTGCCAGCAGTTATTCCCTCGGGTGGTTCTTC.

There are many counts of this clone. The chain combines TRBV2 with TRBJ1-1; 9 positions agree with TRBD1. V shed 6 bases and J 0 bases; nucleotides not matched to a gene: 2. The CDR3 covers 14 residues. The germline V gene has CDR1 SNHLY and CDR2 FYNNEI. The chain's CDR3 is CASRGTGLNTEAFF. CDR3 nucleotide sequence: TGTGCCAGCAGGGGGACAGGGCTGAACACTGAAGCTTTCTTT.

This chain joins TRBV4-3 and TRBJ1-5; no clear D. Per germline, CDR1 LGHNA and CDR2 YSLEER. V was pared by 2 bases and J by 2 bases, with 7 bases between. This CDR3 has 14 residues. CDR3: CASSQSTGNQPQHF. CDR3 sequence (DNA): TGCGCCAGCAGCCAATCTACAGGCAATCAGCCCCAGCATTTT.

The rearrangement joins TRBV5-5 to TRBJ2-7; D gene ambiguous. The CDR3 runs to 14 residues. The germline V gene encodes CDR1 SGHKS and CDR2 YYEKEE (reference sequence). Trimming shortened V by 1 base and J by 4 bases, and 12 bases separated the two germline ends. The CDR3 sequence is CASSLRSEQYEQYF. CDR3 in DNA: TGTGCCAGCAGCTTGCGGTCTGAGCAATACGAGCAGTACTTC. The full variable domain, with the rest looked up from reference TRBV5-5 and TRBJ2-7, is DAGVTQSPTHLIKTRGQQVTLRCSPISGHKSVSWYQQVLGQGPQFIFQYYEKEERGRGNFPDRFSARQFPNYSSELNVNALLLGDSALYLCASSLRSEQYEQYFGPGTRLTVT.

This clone was seen only once. The CDR3 sequence is CASSTRFGQHNSPLHF. The CDR3 bases are TGTGCCAGTAGTACGCGATTTGGACAGCATAATTCACCCCTCCACTTT. This rearrangement joins TRBV19 to TRBJ1-6; the D gene is possibly TRBD1 (6 bases). Trimming took 4 bases from V and 5 from J, leaving 15 bases between them. Per the germline V gene, CDR1 is LNHDA and CDR2 is SQIVND (reference sequence). The CDR3 consists of 16 residues. Drawing the rest from reference TRBV19 and TRBJ1-6, the complete variable domain is DGGITQSPKYLFRKEGQNVTLSCEQNLNHDAMYWYRQDPGQGLRLIYYSQIVNDFQKGDIAEGYSVSREKKESFPLTVTSAQKNPTAFYLCASSTRFGQHNSPLHFGNGTRLTVT.

The chain couples TRBV9 to TRBJ2-5; 8 positions match TRBD1. CDR1 is SGDLS and CDR2 is YYNGEE in the germline V gene. The ends lost 0 bases at V and 5 bases at J; junction bases unmatched: 3. The CDR3 consists of 14 residues. CDR3 nucleotide sequence: TGTGCCAGCAGCGTAGCGACAGGGGTGGAGACCCAGTACTTC. Its protein product is CASSVATGVETQYF.

The rearrangement links TRBV3-1 (or the pseudogene TRBV3-2) to TRBJ2-1; 8 nucleotides agree with TRBD1. The ends lost 9 bases at V and 5 bases at J; junction bases unmatched: 21. The germline V gene encodes CDR1 LGHDT and CDR2 YNNKEL (reference sequence). The CDR3 has 18 residues. The CDR3 is CARVQKVTRDRPNNEQFF. The CDR3 nucleotides are TGTGCCAGAGTACAAAAAGTTACCCGGGACAGGCCCAACAATGAGCAGTTCTTC.

Here the CDR3 DNA reads TGTGCCAGCAGCCAACCAAACGGGAGGGCGCCCTACGAGCAGTACTTC. Its translation: CASSQPNGRAPYEQYF. The V call is TRBV3-1 (or the pseudogene TRBV3-2), the J call TRBJ2-7; 8 positions agree with TRBD2. This CDR3 comprises 16 residues. V shed 2 bases and J 2 bases; nucleotides not matched to a gene: 8. CDR1 and CDR2 from the germline V gene are LGHDT and YNNKEL (reference sequence).

The V gene is TRBV6-5, the J gene TRBJ1-1; D is undetermined. The germline V and J ends were trimmed by 2 bases and 1 base, with 11 bases remaining between them. The germline V gene has CDR1 MNHEY and CDR2 SVGAGI. CDR3 size: 15 residues. The CDR3, as DNA: TGTGCCAGCAGTTACACAATCCCAGGGAACACTGAAGCTTTCTTT. Protein sequence: CASSYTIPGNTEAFF.

The chain carries TRBV11-2 and TRBJ2-5; D is uncertain. The CDR3 sequence is 13 residues long. Germline V gene data show CDR1 as SGHAT and CDR2 as FQNNGV. The V and J ends lost 0 bases and 3 bases respectively, with 5 bases between them. This CDR3 is CASSLDSEETQYF. The CDR3 coding sequence is TGTGCCAGCAGCTTAGATTCCGAAGAGACCCAGTACTTC.

In its sample, this clone was seen once. V and J are TRBV28 and TRBJ1-5, with 8 bases lining up with TRBD1. The length of the CDR3 is 15 residues. Germline assignment: CDR1 MDHEN and CDR2 SYDVKM. Losses at the gene ends were 4 bases for V and 6 bases for J; bases not matched to a gene: 8. CDR3 DNA: TGTGCCAGCAGTTACGGGACAGGTTGGGCTCAGCCCCAGCATTTT. This codes for CASSYGTGWAQPQHF.

The rearrangement links TRBV29-1 to TRBJ2-7, with 15 bases lining up with TRBD2. Per germline, CDR1 SQVTM and CDR2 ANQGSEA. V dropped 7 bases and J dropped 3; count of bases not matched to a gene: 7. The CDR3 covers 15 residues. The CDR3 protein is CSGTSGRAGGYEQYF. The CDR3 region has the DNA TGCAGCGGGACTAGCGGGAGGGCCGGGGGCTACGAGCAGTACTTC.

The CDR3 reads CASSRQALYEQYF. CDR3 in DNA: TGTGCCAGCAGTAGACAGGCCCTATACGAGCAGTACTTC. The chain joins TRBV6-5 to TRBJ2-7, with TRBD1 as a possible D gene (6 bases). CDR1 and CDR2 (germline): MNHEY, SVGAGI. The CDR3 runs to 13 residues. The V and J ends lost 5 bases and 4 bases respectively, with 12 bases between them.

The chain has TRBV28 and TRBJ1-4; D is perhaps TRBD1 (5 bases). Trimming removed 1 base at V and 0 bases at J, with 18 bases between. Germline loops: CDR1 MDHEN, CDR2 SYDVKM. CDR3 length: 19 residues. CDR3 in amino acids: CASSLYRMSRVATNEKLFF. CDR3 DNA sequence: TGTGCCAGCAGTTTATACAGGATGTCTAGGGTAGCAACTAATGAAAAACTGTTTTTT.

The CDR3 nucleotides read TGTGCCAGCAGCTCCGCGGGCGCAGATACGCAGTATTTT. Amino acids: CASSSAGADTQYF. V gene TRBV3-1 (or the pseudogene TRBV3-2) combines with J gene TRBJ2-3; maybe TRBD2 (5 bases). Germline V lookup: CDR1 LGHDT, CDR2 YNNKEL (reference sequence). The CDR3 has 13 amino acids. V was shortened by 5 bases and J by 4 bases, with 10 bases between the two germline ends.

The chain carries TRBV3-1 (or the pseudogene TRBV3-2) and TRBJ2-5, with 8 bases lining up with TRBD2. V lost 2 bases and J lost 5; bases outside the gene matches: 19. The CDR3 runs 19 residues. Germline loops: CDR1 LGHDT, CDR2 YNNKEL (reference sequence). For the CDR3, the DNA is TGTGCCAGCAGCCAATACCCCCTCATAGATTCGGGAGGGTGGGAGACCCAGTACTTC. Translation gives CASSQYPLIDSGGWETQYF.

Concerning this clone itself: Other DNA sequences from this sample encode an identical CDR3 as well. The chain combines TRBV6-5 with TRBJ1-2, with a possible D match to TRBD1 (6 bases). The V end lost 4 bases, the J end lost 3 bases, and 9 bases lay between the germline ends. CDR1 is MNHEY, CDR2 SVGAGI, per germline. The CDR3 is 13 residues long. CDR3 residues: CASSSTGYYGYTF. In DNA, the CDR3 is TGTGCCAGCAGTTCTACAGGGTACTATGGCTACACCTTC.

V and J are TRBV27 and TRBJ2-7; 7 bases are a match to TRBD2. Per germline, CDR1 MNHEY and CDR2 SMNVEV (reference sequence). The CDR3 covers 17 residues. V shed 8 bases and J 0 bases; nucleotides not matched to a gene: 16. The CDR3 here is CASQPHSSGLSSYEQYF. The CDR3 DNA reads TGTGCCAGCCAACCACACTCTAGCGGCCTTAGCTCCTACGAGCAGTACTTC.

As DNA, the CDR3 is TGTGCCAGCAGCCAAGTACAGGGAAATTCACCCCTCCACTTT. It is translated as CASSQVQGNSPLHF. This chain uses TRBV3-1 (or the pseudogene TRBV3-2) with TRBJ1-6; a weak D match, TRBD1 (6 bases). Germline values: CDR1 LGHDT, CDR2 YNNKEL (reference sequence). V was pared by 1 base and J by 7 bases, with 8 bases between. The CDR3 contains 14 residues.

This clone was observed a single time. V usage is TRBV29-1 and J usage is TRBJ2-7, with no clear D. Germline values: CDR1 SQVTM, CDR2 ANQGSEA. V shed 2 bases and J shed 8 bases, with 10 bases lying between them. This CDR3 is built from 11 residues. CDR3: CSVEFGSKQYF. The CDR3 bases are TGCAGCGTTGAATTCGGGTCGAAGCAGTACTTC.